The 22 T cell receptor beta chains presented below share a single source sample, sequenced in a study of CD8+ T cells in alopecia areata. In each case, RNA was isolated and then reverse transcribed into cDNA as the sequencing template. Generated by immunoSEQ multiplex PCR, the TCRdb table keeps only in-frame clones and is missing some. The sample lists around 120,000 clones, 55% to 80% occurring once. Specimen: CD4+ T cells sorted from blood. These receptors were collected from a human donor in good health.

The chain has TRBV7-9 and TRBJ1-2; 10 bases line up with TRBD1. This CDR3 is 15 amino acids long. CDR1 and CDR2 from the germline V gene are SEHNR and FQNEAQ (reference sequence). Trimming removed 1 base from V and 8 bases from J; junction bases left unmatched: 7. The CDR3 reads CASSLGGTGAEGYTF. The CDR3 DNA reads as TGTGCCAGCAGCTTAGGCGGGACAGGGGCCGAGGGCTACACCTTC.

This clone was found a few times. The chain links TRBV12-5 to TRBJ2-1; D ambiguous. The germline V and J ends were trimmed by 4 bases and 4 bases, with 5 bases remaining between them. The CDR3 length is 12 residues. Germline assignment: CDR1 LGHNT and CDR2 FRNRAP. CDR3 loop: CASGSGYNEQFF. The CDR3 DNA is TGTGCTAGTGGTTCGGGTTACAATGAGCAGTTCTTC. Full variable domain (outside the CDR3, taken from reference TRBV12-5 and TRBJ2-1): DARVTQTPRHKVTEMGQEVTMRCQPILGHNTVFWYRQTMMQGLELLAYFRNRAPLDDSGMPKDRFSAEMPDATLATLKIQPSEPRDSAVYFCASGSGYNEQFFGPGTRLTVL.

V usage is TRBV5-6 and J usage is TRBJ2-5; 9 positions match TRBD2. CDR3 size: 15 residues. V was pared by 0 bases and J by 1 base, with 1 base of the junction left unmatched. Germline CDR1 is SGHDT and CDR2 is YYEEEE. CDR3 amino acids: CASSLGLAAQETQYF. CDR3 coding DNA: TGTGCCAGCAGCTTGGGACTAGCGGCCCAAGAGACCCAGTACTTC.

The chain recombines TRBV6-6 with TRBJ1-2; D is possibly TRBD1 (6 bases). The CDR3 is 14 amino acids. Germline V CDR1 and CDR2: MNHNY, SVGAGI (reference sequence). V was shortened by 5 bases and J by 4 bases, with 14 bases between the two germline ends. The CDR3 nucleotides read TGTGCCAGCAGTATAAGGGACAAGATCTATGGCTACACCTTC. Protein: CASSIRDKIYGYTF.

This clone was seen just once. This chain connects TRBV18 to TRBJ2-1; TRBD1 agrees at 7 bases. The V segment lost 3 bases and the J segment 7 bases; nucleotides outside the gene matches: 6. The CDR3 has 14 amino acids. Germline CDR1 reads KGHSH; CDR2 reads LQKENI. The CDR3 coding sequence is TGTGCCAGCTCACCGTTTTCAGGGGGAAATGAGCAGTTCTTC. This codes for CASSPFSGGNEQFF.

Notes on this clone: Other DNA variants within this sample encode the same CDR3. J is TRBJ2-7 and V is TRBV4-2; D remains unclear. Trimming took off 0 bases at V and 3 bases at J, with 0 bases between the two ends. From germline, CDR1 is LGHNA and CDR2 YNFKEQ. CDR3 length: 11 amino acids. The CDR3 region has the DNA TGTGCCAGCAGCCAAGACTACGAGCAGTACTTC. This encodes CASSQDYEQYF.

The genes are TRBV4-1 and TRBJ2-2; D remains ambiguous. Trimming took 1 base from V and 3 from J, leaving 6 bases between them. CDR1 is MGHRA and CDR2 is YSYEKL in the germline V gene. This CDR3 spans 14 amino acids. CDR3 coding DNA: TGCGCCAGCAGCCAAGGGTTCTACACCGGGGAGCTGTTTTTT. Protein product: CASSQGFYTGELFF.

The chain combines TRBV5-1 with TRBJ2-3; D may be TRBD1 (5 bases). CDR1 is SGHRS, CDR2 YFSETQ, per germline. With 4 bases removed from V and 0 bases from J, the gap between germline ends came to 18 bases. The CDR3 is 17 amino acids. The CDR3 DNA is TGCGCCAGCAGCCTCGGACACCTCAAAGCTAGCACAGATACGCAGTATTTT. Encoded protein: CASSLGHLKASTDTQYF.

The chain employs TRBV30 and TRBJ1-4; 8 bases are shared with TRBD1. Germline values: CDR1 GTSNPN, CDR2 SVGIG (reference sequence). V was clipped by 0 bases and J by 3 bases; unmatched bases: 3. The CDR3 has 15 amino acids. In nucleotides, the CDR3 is TGTGCCTGGAGTGTAGGACAGGGTTCTAATGAAAAACTGTTTTTT. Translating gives CAWSVGQGSNEKLFF.

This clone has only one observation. CDR3 protein: CASSPDELRETQYF. In nucleotides, the CDR3 is TGTGCCAGCAGCCCGGACGAGCTCCGAGAGACCCAGTACTTC. The chain joins TRBV9 to TRBJ2-5; D uncertain. Germline V gives CDR1 SGDLS, CDR2 YYNGEE. Trimming cost V 4 bases and J 4 bases, with 14 bases left between them. This CDR3 is 14 amino acids long.

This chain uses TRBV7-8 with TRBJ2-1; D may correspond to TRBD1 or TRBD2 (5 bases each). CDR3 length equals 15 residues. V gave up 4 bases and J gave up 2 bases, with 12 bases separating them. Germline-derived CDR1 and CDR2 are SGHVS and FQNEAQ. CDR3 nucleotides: TGTGCCAGCAGCTCCGAGGGGTCCGCCTACAATGAGCAGTTCTTC. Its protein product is CASSSEGSAYNEQFF.

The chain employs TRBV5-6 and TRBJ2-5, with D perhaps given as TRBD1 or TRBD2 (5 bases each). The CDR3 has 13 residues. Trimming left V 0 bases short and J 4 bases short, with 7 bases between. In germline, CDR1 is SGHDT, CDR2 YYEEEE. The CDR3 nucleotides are TGTGCCAGCAGCTTGGGAGGGGTAGAGACCCAGTACTTC. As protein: CASSLGGVETQYF.

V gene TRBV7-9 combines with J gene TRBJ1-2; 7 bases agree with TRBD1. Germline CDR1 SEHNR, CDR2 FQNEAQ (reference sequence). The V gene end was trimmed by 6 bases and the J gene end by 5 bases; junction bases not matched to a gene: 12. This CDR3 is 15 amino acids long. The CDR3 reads CASRFGGTASYGYTF. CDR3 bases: TGTGCCAGCAGATTTGGGGGGACAGCCTCTTATGGCTACACCTTC.

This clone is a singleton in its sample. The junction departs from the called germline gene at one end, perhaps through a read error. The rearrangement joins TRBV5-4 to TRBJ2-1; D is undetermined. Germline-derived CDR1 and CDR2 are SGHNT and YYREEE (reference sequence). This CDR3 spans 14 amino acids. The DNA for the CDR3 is TGCGCCAGCAGCTTGGTTCCGGCAAACAATGAGCAGTTCTTC. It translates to CASSLVPANNEQFF.

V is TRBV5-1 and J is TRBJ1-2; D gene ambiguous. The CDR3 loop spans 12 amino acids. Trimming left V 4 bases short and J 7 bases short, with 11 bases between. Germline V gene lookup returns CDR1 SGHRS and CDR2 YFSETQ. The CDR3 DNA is TGCGCCAGCAGCCGAGGCCAAACTGGCTACACCTTC. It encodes CASSRGQTGYTF.

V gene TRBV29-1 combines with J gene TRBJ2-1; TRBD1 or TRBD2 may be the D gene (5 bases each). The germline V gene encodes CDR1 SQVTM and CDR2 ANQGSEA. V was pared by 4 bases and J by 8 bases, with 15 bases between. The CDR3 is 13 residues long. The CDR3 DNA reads TGCAGCGTTGTTGGGGACCCGGTAGATGAGCAGTTCTTC. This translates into CSVVGDPVDEQFF.

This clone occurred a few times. The CDR3 spells CSVTTTEAFF. CDR3 nucleotide sequence: TGCAGCGTCACGACGACCGAAGCTTTCTTT. The chain joins TRBV29-1 to TRBJ1-1; D gene uncertain. The V and J ends lost 6 bases and 8 bases respectively, with 10 bases between them. CDR3 length: 10 amino acids. Looked up from germline, CDR1 is SQVTM and CDR2 is ANQGSEA.

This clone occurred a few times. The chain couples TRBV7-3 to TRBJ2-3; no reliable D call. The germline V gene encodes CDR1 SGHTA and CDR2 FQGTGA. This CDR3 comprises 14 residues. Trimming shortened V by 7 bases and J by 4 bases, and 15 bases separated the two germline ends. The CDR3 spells CASTLKGGSDTQYF. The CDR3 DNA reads TGTGCCAGCACCCTGAAGGGTGGGTCAGATACGCAGTATTTT.

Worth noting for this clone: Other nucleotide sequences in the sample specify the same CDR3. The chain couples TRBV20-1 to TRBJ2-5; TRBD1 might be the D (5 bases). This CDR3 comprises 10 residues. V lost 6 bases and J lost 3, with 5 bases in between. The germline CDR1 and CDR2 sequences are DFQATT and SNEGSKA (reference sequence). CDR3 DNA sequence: TGCAGTGCAGGGGAAGAGACCCAGTACTTC. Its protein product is CSAGEETQYF.

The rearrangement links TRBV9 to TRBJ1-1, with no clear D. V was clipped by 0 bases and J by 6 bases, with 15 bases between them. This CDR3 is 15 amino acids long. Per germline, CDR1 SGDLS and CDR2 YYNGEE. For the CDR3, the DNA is TGTGCCAGCAGCGTAGATGTGACAAGGCCCTCTGAAGCTTTCTTT. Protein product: CASSVDVTRPSEAFF.

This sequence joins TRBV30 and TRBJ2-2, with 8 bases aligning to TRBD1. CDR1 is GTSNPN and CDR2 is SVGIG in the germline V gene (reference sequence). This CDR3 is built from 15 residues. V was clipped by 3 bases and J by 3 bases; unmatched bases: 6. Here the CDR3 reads CAWRYRGFDTGELFF. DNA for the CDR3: TGTGCCTGGAGGTACAGGGGGTTCGACACCGGGGAGCTGTTTTTT.

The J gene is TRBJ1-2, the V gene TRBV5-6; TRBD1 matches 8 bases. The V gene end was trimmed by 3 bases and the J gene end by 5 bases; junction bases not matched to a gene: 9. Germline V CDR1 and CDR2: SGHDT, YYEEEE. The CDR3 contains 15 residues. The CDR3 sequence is CASSSPQGADYGYTF. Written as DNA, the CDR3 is TGTGCCAGCAGCTCACCCCAGGGGGCTGATTATGGCTACACCTTC.